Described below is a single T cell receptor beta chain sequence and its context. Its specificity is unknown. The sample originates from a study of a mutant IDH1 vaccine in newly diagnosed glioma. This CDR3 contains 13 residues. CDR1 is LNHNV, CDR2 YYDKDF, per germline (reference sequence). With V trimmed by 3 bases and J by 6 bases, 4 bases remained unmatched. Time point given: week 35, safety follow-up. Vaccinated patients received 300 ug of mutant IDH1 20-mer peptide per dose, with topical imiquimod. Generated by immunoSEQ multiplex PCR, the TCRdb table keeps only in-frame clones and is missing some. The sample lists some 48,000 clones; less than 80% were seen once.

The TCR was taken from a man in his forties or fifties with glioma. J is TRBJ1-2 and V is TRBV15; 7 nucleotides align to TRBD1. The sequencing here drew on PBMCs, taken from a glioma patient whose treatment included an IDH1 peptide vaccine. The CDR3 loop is CATSRGGQHGYTF. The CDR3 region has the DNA TGTGCCACCAGCAGGGGGGGACAGCATGGCTACACCTTC.